This T cell receptor (beta chain) was documented in a study of blood T cells in healthy people across ages. With a J-beta primer mix and a sample-barcoded 5' primer, a second PCR ran 7 to 11 cycles. TCRdb used MiXCR to reprocess the 5' RACE reads, holding one entry per CDR3 protein. The repertoire consists of some 900,000 distinct CDR3 sequences, with 45% to 50% occurring once and the leading ten covering roughly an eighth. This CDR3 comprises 17 residues. V lost 4 bases and J lost 5; bases outside the gene matches: 14. The source is a man younger than 45 in good health. The source material was blood. The V call is TRBV12-3 or TRBV12-4, the J call TRBJ2-5, with 9 bases lining up with TRBD1. The CDR3 reads CASSYGTGMGNSETQYF. The CDR3 region has the DNA TGTGCCAGCAGTTACGGGACAGGGATGGGGAATAGTGAGACCCAGTACTTC.